These 2 T cell receptor beta chains came from one sample sequenced in a study of blood T cell repertoires in COVID-19. Repertoires were generated with immunoSEQ multiplex PCR, while TCRdb's copy carries only in-frame clones and drops some. The profile shows 120,000 or so clones, around four fifths of them singletons. The sample consisted of peripheral blood. The origin of the receptors is a human donor in a cohort sampled during active COVID-19.

This sequence joins TRBV28 and TRBJ2-5; TRBD1 matches at 8 bases. The CDR3 is made up of 14 amino acids. Germline CDR1 MDHEN, CDR2 SYDVKM. The V segment lost 6 bases and the J segment 4 bases; nucleotides outside the gene matches: 7. The CDR3 spells CASSLDRVGETQYF. DNA of the CDR3: TGTGCCAGCAGCCTGGACAGGGTGGGAGAGACCCAGTACTTC.

This chain links TRBV12-5 with TRBJ2-7; D is uncertain. V was shortened by 2 bases and J by 0 bases, with 5 bases between the two germline ends. Germline lookup yields CDR1 LGHNT and CDR2 FRNRAP. The CDR3 length is 13 residues. CDR3 coding DNA: TGTGCTAGTGGTTTGTCCTACTCCTACGAGCAGTACTTC. Its translation is CASGLSYSYEQYF.